This T cell receptor (beta chain) was sequenced in a study of blood T cell repertoires in COVID-19. The repertoire was sequenced with immunoSEQ multiplex PCR; TCRdb's copy has only in-frame clones and lacks some. The sample includes 150,000 to 200,000 clones, about 86% of them seen just once. This clone came up once. CDR1 is MDHEN, CDR2 SYDVKM, per germline. This CDR3 has 15 residues. Losses at the gene ends were 5 bases for V and 4 bases for J; bases not matched to a gene: 5. Specimen: peripheral blood. The chain uses TRBV28 and TRBJ2-1; the match to TRBD2 covers 10 bases. The TCR sequence derives from a man in his fifties or sixties with acute or convalescent COVID-19. CDR3 sequence: CASSTGLAEYNEQFF. DNA for the CDR3: TGTGCCAGCAGTACCGGACTAGCGGAATACAATGAGCAGTTCTTC.